One sample yielded the 32 T cell receptor beta chains listed below, sequenced in a study of blood T cell repertoires in COVID-19. Profiled with immunoSEQ multiplex PCR; TCRdb holds only in-frame clones, not every one. This table holds some 64,000 clones, less than 80% found once. Sequencing input: peripheral blood. The receptors derive from a man aged 60 to 69 with acute or convalescent COVID-19.

This chain links TRBV19 with TRBJ1-2, with D perhaps matching TRBD1 (6 bases). V was trimmed by 3 bases and J by 4 bases, leaving 24 bases between them. CDR1 and CDR2 from the germline V gene are LNHDA and SQIVND (reference sequence). This CDR3 is 18 amino acids long. CDR3 protein: CASSIDHTGLPHLYGYTF. The DNA for the CDR3 is TGTGCCAGTAGTATTGATCATACAGGGCTTCCTCACCTCTATGGCTACACCTTC.

This clone appeared a few times. The chain is built from TRBV11-2 and TRBJ2-7; 8 nucleotides match TRBD2. J was trimmed by 0 bases and V by 1 base; bases with no gene match: 8. The CDR3 totals 17 residues. CDR1 and CDR2 (germline): SGHAT, FQNNGV. CDR3 residues: CASSLVRGGRSSYEQYF. The DNA for the CDR3 is TGTGCCAGCAGCTTAGTTAGGGGCGGGAGGAGCTCCTACGAGCAGTACTTC.

This clone was seen at least ten times. V is TRBV6-1 and J is TRBJ2-4, with 8 positions matching TRBD1. This CDR3 is built from 15 residues. Unmatched junction bases numbered 7, after V lost 2 bases and J lost 7 bases. Germline lookup yields CDR1 MNHNS and CDR2 SASEGT. The DNA for the CDR3 is TGTGCCAGCAGTGAACAGGGGGCCGGTAGGAACATTCAGTACTTC. This sequence encodes CASSEQGAGRNIQYF.

This chain uses TRBV7-2 with TRBJ2-5, with TRBD2 as a possible D gene (5 bases). The CDR3 has 15 amino acids. Per germline, CDR1 SGHTA and CDR2 FQGNSA. V lost 5 bases to trimming and J lost 1 base, with 14 bases between them. The CDR3 reads CASSPEAAPQETQYF. The CDR3, as DNA: TGTGCCAGCAGCCCGGAGGCGGCCCCCCAAGAGACCCAGTACTTC.

The chain joins TRBV7-6 to TRBJ1-3, with 10 bases that match TRBD1. Germline CDR1 and CDR2: SGHVS and FNYEAQ. The CDR3 loop spans 18 amino acids. V lost 1 base and J lost 1; bases outside the gene matches: 7. CDR3 residues: CASSLVGQGVRSGNTIYF. The CDR3 bases are TGTGCCAGCAGCTTAGTTGGACAGGGGGTCAGGTCTGGAAACACCATATATTTT.

The chain is built from TRBV5-1 and TRBJ2-5; tentatively, D is TRBD1 (5 bases). CDR3 length: 15 amino acids. The ends were cut back, 0 bases at V and 1 base at J, with 10 bases in the middle. The germline gives CDR1 SGHRS, CDR2 YFSETQ. The CDR3 protein is CASSLGPGIQETQYF. The CDR3 coding sequence is TGCGCCAGCAGCTTGGGTCCAGGGATCCAAGAGACCCAGTACTTC.

Comments on this clone: Other DNA sequences of this sample code for an identical CDR3. The chain uses TRBV30 and TRBJ2-1; D possibly corresponds to TRBD1 (5 bases). The CDR3 totals 14 residues. Germline lookup yields CDR1 GTSNPN and CDR2 SVGIG (reference sequence). V was clipped by 2 bases and J by 0 bases, with 8 bases between them. CDR3 DNA sequence: TGTGCCTGGAGTCCAGACAGCTCCTACAATGAGCAGTTCTTC. Its protein product is CAWSPDSSYNEQFF. Complete variable domain (other parts from reference TRBV30 and TRBJ2-1): SQTIHQWPATLVQPVGSPLSLECTVEGTSNPNLYWYRQAAGRGLQLLFYSVGIGQISSEVPQNLSASRPQDRQFILSSKKLLLSDSGFYLCAWSPDSSYNEQFFGPGTRLTVL.

V is TRBV30 and J is TRBJ2-1; D not resolved. Between the trimmed V and J ends, which lost 5 bases and 4 bases, there was a span of 12 bases. The CDR3 spans 13 residues. The germline CDR1 and CDR2 sequences are GTSNPN and SVGIG (reference sequence). CDR3 region: CAWFFSSYNEQFF. In DNA, the CDR3 is TGTGCCTGGTTTTTCAGTTCGTACAATGAGCAGTTCTTC. The full variable domain, with the rest looked up from reference TRBV30 and TRBJ2-1, is SQTIHQWPATLVQPVGSPLSLECTVEGTSNPNLYWYRQAAGRGLQLLFYSVGIGQISSEVPQNLSASRPQDRQFILSSKKLLLSDSGFYLCAWFFSSYNEQFFGPGTRLTVL.

The chain is built from TRBV7-2 and TRBJ2-7, with D maybe TRBD2 (6 bases). Germline loops: CDR1 SGHTA, CDR2 FQGNSA. The ends were cut back, 1 base at V and 4 bases at J, with 8 bases in the middle. This CDR3 spans 13 amino acids. CDR3 nucleotides: TGTGCCAGCAGCTTAGAGGCGGGATACGAGCAGTACTTC. Translating it yields CASSLEAGYEQYF.

The table lists this clone with a count of one. V and J are TRBV11-2 and TRBJ1-1; D uncertain. The CDR3 runs 14 residues. Trimming removed 6 bases from V and 5 bases from J, with 16 bases in between. Per germline, CDR1 SGHAT and CDR2 FQNNGV. CDR3 DNA sequence: TGTGCCAGCAGGAGACGGGAGCAGGAGACTGAAGCTTTCTTT. This sequence encodes CASRRREQETEAFF.

The chain is built from TRBV5-1 and TRBJ2-2, with 9 bases matching TRBD1. Trimming at V came to 2 bases and at J to 1 base, leaving 6 bases not matched to a gene. The CDR3 is made up of 17 amino acids. Per germline, CDR1 SGHRS and CDR2 YFSETQ. DNA of the CDR3: TGCGCCAGCAGCTTCCTTACAGGGGGCTTGAACACCGGGGAGCTGTTTTTT. Translated, it gives CASSFLTGGLNTGELFF.

The chain employs TRBV9 and TRBJ1-2; D possibly corresponds to TRBD1 (5 bases). Trimming left V 0 bases short and J 3 bases short, with 12 bases between. CDR1 and CDR2 from the germline V gene are SGDLS and YYNGEE. The CDR3 contains 15 residues. DNA of the CDR3: TGTGCCAGCAGCGTAGAGGGGTCGCTGGACTATGGCTACACCTTC. It specifies CASSVEGSLDYGYTF.

This sequence joins TRBV6-5 and TRBJ1-2, with TRBD1 matching over 7 bases. CDR3 size: 14 residues. J gave up 5 bases and V 7 bases, and 10 bases lay outside the gene matches. Germline V gene lookup returns CDR1 MNHEY and CDR2 SVGAGI. CDR3 sequence reads: CASTEGGSRYGYTF. The CDR3 nucleotides are TGTGCCAGCACCGAAGGGGGCTCCCGGTATGGCTACACCTTC.

The chain couples TRBV27 to TRBJ2-1; TRBD2 agrees at 9 bases. CDR1 MNHEY and CDR2 SMNVEV come from the germline V gene (reference sequence). With V trimmed by 5 bases and J by 8 bases, 10 bases remained unmatched. This CDR3 is 15 amino acids long. Here the CDR3 reads CASSPVLREGDEQFF. The CDR3 nucleotides read TGTGCCAGCAGTCCCGTTTTGCGGGAGGGAGATGAGCAGTTCTTC.

V gene TRBV29-1 combines with J gene TRBJ2-7, with TRBD1 identical over 9 bases. With V trimmed by 0 bases and J by 6 bases, 9 bases remained unmatched. CDR1 and CDR2 (germline): SQVTM, ANQGSEA. CDR3 length equals 15 residues. The CDR3 DNA reads TGCAGCGTTGAAGACGTTATGGGACAGGGTTTCGAGCAGTACTTC. Translated, it gives CSVEDVMGQGFEQYF.

The genes are TRBV28 and TRBJ1-5, with a possible D match to TRBD1 (6 bases). The CDR3 contains 14 residues. V lost 7 bases to trimming and J lost 2 bases, with 12 bases between them. Germline CDR1 is MDHEN and CDR2 is SYDVKM. CDR3 amino acids: CASNTGLGNQPQHF. The CDR3 DNA reads TGTGCCAGCAACACAGGGTTGGGCAATCAGCCCCAGCATTTT.

The V and J genes are TRBV12-3 or TRBV12-4 and TRBJ2-7; D unresolved. The CDR3 has 13 residues. Trimming pared 5 bases from V and 3 bases from J, leaving 11 bases between. CDR3 nucleotides: TGTGCCAGCAGTCTTCGCGAGGTCTACGAGCAGTACTTC. Protein: CASSLREVYEQYF.

This clone appeared a few times. This chain uses TRBV5-4 with TRBJ2-2; TRBD2 might be the D (6 bases). The CDR3 is 14 residues long. V dropped 4 bases and J dropped 4 bases, with 11 bases sitting between them. The germline V gene has CDR1 SGHNT and CDR2 YYREEE (reference sequence). The CDR3 DNA is TGTGCCAGCAGCCGGGAGAGGGGCACCGGGGAGCTGTTTTTT. This encodes CASSRERGTGELFF. Variable domain in full (rest from reference TRBV5-4 and TRBJ2-2): ETGVTQSPTHLIKTRGQQVTLRCSSQSGHNTVSWYQQALGQGPQFIFQYYREEENGRGNFPPRFSGLQFPNYSSELNVNALELDDSALYLCASSRERGTGELFFGEGSRLTVL.

V usage is TRBV6-4 and J usage is TRBJ2-6, with TRBD1 matching over 9 bases. Germline V gene lookup returns CDR1 MRHNA and CDR2 SNTAGT. The CDR3 runs to 17 residues. Germline trimming cut 0 bases from V and 0 bases from J; bases unmatched to any gene: 0. The CDR3 sequence: CASSDSTGGSGANVLTF. In DNA, the CDR3 is TGTGCCAGCAGTGACTCGACAGGGGGCTCTGGGGCCAACGTCCTGACTTTC.

The J gene is TRBJ1-1, the V gene TRBV18; no clear D. The length of the CDR3 is 14 residues. With 6 bases removed from V and 0 bases from J, the gap between germline ends came to 11 bases. The germline gives CDR1 KGHSH, CDR2 LQKENI. The CDR3 coding sequence is TGTGCCAGCTCTCCCCGACACATGAACACTGAAGCTTTCTTT. Its protein is CASSPRHMNTEAFF.

The chain links TRBV10-3 to TRBJ2-2, with 14 positions matching TRBD2. The length of the CDR3 is 17 residues. The V gene's germline CDR1 is ENHRY and CDR2 SYGVKD. Trimming cost V 6 bases and J 6 bases; bases outside gene matches: 9. In DNA, the CDR3 is TGTGCCATCAGGCCGACTAGCGGGAGGGCCGGGGCCGGGGAGCTGTTTTTT. Residues: CAIRPTSGRAGAGELFF.

About this clone itself: At one of its ends the junction is not consistent with the germline gene, which may arise from a read error. The CDR3 loop is CASSWNRDRVNF. CDR3 coding DNA: TGTGCCAGCAGCTGGAACCGGGACAGGGTGAACTTC. This chain joins TRBV5-6 and TRBJ2-7, with TRBD1 identical over 9 bases. The length of the CDR3 is 12 residues. The V gene's germline CDR1 is SGHDT and CDR2 YYEEEE. The complete variable domain, with remaining parts taken from reference TRBV5-6 and TRBJ2-7, reads DAGVTQSPTHLIKTRGQQVTLRCSPKSGHDTVSWYQQALGQGPQFIFQYYEEEERQRGNFPDRFSGHQFPNYSSELNVNALLLGDSALYLCASSWNRDRVNFGPGTRLTVT.

CDR3 amino acids: CSVAVAGFNEQFF. In DNA, the CDR3 is TGCAGCGTTGCGGTAGCGGGATTCAATGAGCAGTTCTTC. The chain is built from TRBV29-1 and TRBJ2-1; TRBD2 matches 8 bases. Germline loops: CDR1 SQVTM, CDR2 ANQGSEA. The CDR3 sequence is 13 residues long. V shed 4 bases and J 6 bases; nucleotides not matched to a gene: 5.

The chain couples TRBV7-9 to TRBJ2-2; 9 bases map to TRBD2. CDR3 size: 18 residues. The junction had 13 bases not matched to a gene; V was cut back by 0 bases and J by 8 bases. The germline CDR1 and CDR2 sequences are SEHNR and FQNEAQ (reference sequence). The DNA for the CDR3 is TGTGCCAGCAGCTTAGCTGAGCTAGCGGGACTCTCCCAAGGGGAGCTGTTTTTT. As protein: CASSLAELAGLSQGELFF.

This chain connects TRBV9 to TRBJ2-2; the match to TRBD2 covers 8 bases. Germline V gene data show CDR1 as SGDLS and CDR2 as YYNGEE. J gave up 2 bases and V 6 bases, and 9 bases lay outside the gene matches. The CDR3 consists of 16 residues. CDR3 amino acids: CASIGGRSLNTGELFF. DNA of the CDR3: TGTGCCAGCATTGGCGGGAGGTCTCTTAACACCGGGGAGCTGTTTTTT.

V is TRBV20-1 and J is TRBJ2-3; TRBD2 aligns across 9 bases. The CDR3 spans 12 residues. V lost 3 bases to trimming and J lost 14 bases; unmatched junction nucleotides: 9. CDR1 and CDR2 from the germline V gene are DFQATT and SNEGSKA (reference sequence). The CDR3 here is CSASYRGGRGYF. DNA of the CDR3: TGCAGTGCTAGTTATCGGGGCGGGAGGGGGTATTTT.

The chain joins TRBV20-1 to TRBJ2-5; 12 bases align to TRBD2. The germline gives CDR1 DFQATT, CDR2 SNEGSKA (reference sequence). The CDR3 spans 18 residues. V dropped 3 bases and J dropped 2; count of bases not matched to a gene: 13. This CDR3 reads CSASVGTSGPLGQETQYF. Here the CDR3 DNA reads TGCAGTGCTAGTGTCGGGACTAGCGGGCCCCTGGGGCAAGAGACCCAGTACTTC.

In this sample, this clone turned up a few times. This rearrangement joins TRBV7-3 to TRBJ1-1; D ambiguous. Trimming stripped 4 bases from V and 6 bases from J, with 9 bases between. CDR1 is SGHTA and CDR2 is FQGTGA in the germline V gene. The length of the CDR3 is 12 residues. The CDR3 sequence is CASSSAGSEAFF. CDR3 sequence (DNA): TGTGCCAGCAGCTCCGCAGGTTCTGAAGCTTTCTTT.

The CDR3 is CASSPAGQGMHEQFF. In DNA form, the CDR3 reads TGTGCCAGCTCACCAGCGGGACAGGGTATGCATGAGCAGTTCTTC. The chain employs TRBV18 and TRBJ2-1, with TRBD1 matching over 9 bases. The germline gives CDR1 KGHSH, CDR2 LQKENI. Trimming took 2 bases from V and 8 from J; bases not matched to a gene: 7. The CDR3 sequence is 15 residues long.

The V gene is TRBV27, the J gene TRBJ2-7; the match to TRBD1 covers 9 bases. Trimming took 4 bases from V and 2 from J; bases not matched to a gene: 3. Per germline, CDR1 MNHEY and CDR2 SMNVEV (reference sequence). This CDR3 is built from 14 residues. The CDR3 nucleotides are TGTGCCAGCAGTTCCTGGGACAGGGCCTACGAGCAGTACTTC. Amino acid sequence: CASSSWDRAYEQYF.

The chain combines TRBV7-8 with TRBJ1-1; D is possibly TRBD1 (6 bases). Germline-derived CDR1 and CDR2 are SGHVS and FQNEAQ. V was pared by 5 bases and J by 4 bases, with 14 bases between. This CDR3 has 14 amino acids. CDR3 nucleotides: TGTGCCAGCAGCCGGCAGTCAGGGGTCACTGAAGCTTTCTTT. Amino acids: CASSRQSGVTEAFF.

The CDR3 loop is CASYRGYTEAFF. CDR3 DNA: TGTGCCAGCTACCGGGGTTACACTGAAGCTTTCTTT. The gene calls are TRBV6-5 and TRBJ1-1, with unresolved D. V lost 8 bases to trimming and J lost 3 bases, with 10 bases between them. Germline V gene lookup returns CDR1 MNHEY and CDR2 SVGAGI. The CDR3 has 12 residues.